In this sample, the clone carrying this T cell receptor beta chain turned up a few times. It was with unique molecular identifiers that the TCRbeta library was prepared. TCRdb re-called the PCR reads with MiXCR, one entry per CDR3 protein. The data hold some 840,000 distinct CDR3 sequences, with around 15% observed a single time. The germline CDR1 and CDR2 sequences are MNHNS and SASEGT. The V segment lost 8 bases and the J segment 3 bases; nucleotides outside the gene matches: 11. The CDR3 runs to 16 residues. This sample is part of a study of T-cell reconstitution after alpha-beta-depleted transplantation in children.

The rearrangement uses TRBV6-1 and TRBJ2-3; 10 bases match TRBD2. The sequencing used PBMCs, mostly from graft donor cells, collected 360 days after TCRalphabeta/CD19-depleted stem cell transplant. The clonotype was recovered from a male patient younger than 18 who had a stem cell transplant for acute lymphoblastic leukemia, so the T cells may come from the graft donor. CDR3 bases: TGTGCCAGCCATGGATTAGCGGGAGGAGCGACAGATACGCAGTATTTT. Its translation: CASHGLAGGATDTQYF.